This record covers a single T cell receptor beta chain. Its antigen remains unidentified. A junction end diverges from the germline sequence, so it may reflect a read error. No cell sorting was done before RNA was extracted from the tissue. Newly diagnosed lung cancer patients had thoracic surgery in China, August–late 2014, without prior chemotherapy. TCRbeta libraries were built with three rounds of nested PCR, modified from ARM-PCR. MiXCR, run by TCRdb on the multiplex PCR reads, gives a single entry per CDR3 protein. Of over 60,000 distinct CDR3 sequences in the sample, 80% to 85% were seen once. These data are taken from a study of tumor and adjacent non-tumor tissue in lung cancer. On the study more broadly: Aged about 31 to 85 years, patients included about 11 men and about 5 women with stage I to III disease. Study-wide results and caveats: Compared with tumor, normal lung showed significantly lower TCR diversity.

The CDR3 sequence is 13 residues long. Per germline, CDR1 MNHEY and CDR2 SVGEGT. The clonotype was recovered from a woman in her 50s with non-small cell lung cancer. The chain joins TRBV6-2 or TRBV6-3 to TRBJ2-1; D gene ambiguous. Material: lung tumor tissue. CDR3 in amino acids: CVSKPDIRNEQFF. DNA of the CDR3: TGTGTCAGCAAGCCGGATATTAGGAATGAGCAATTCTTT.